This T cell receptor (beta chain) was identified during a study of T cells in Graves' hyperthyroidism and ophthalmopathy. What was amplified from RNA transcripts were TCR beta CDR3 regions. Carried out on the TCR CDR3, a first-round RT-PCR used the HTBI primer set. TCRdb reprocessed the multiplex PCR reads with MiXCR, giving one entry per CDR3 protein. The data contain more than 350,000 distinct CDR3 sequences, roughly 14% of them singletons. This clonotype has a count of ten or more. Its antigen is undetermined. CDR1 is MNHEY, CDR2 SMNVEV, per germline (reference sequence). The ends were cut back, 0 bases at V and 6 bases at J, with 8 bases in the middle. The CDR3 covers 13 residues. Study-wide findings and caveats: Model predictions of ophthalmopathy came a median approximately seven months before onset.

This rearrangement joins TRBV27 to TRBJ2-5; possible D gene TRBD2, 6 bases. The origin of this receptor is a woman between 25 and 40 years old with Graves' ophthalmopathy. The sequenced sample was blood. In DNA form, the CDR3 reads TGTGCCAGCAGTTTATCCCGCGGGAAGACCCAGTACTTC. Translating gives CASSLSRGKTQYF.